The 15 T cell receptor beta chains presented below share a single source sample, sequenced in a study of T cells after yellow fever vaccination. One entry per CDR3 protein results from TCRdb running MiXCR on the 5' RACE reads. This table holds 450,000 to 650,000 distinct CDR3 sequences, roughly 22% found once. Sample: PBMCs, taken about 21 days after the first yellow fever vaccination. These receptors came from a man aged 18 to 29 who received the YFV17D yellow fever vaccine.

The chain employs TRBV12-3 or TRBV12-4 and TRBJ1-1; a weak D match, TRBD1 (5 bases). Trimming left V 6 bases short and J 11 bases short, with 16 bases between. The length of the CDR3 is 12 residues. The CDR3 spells CASRPRGEKAFF. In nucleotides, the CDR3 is TGTGCCAGCAGACCACGAGGGGAAAAGGCTTTCTTT.

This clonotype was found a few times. The CDR3 bases are TGTGCCAGCAGTTTATTGGACACTGACACCGGGGAGCTGTTTTTT. Residues: CASSLLDTDTGELFF. The J gene is TRBJ2-2, the V gene TRBV12-3 or TRBV12-4; D possibly corresponds to TRBD1 (5 bases). V lost 2 bases and J 3 bases, leaving 10 bases between the germline ends. This CDR3 has 15 residues.

In nucleotides, the CDR3 is TGTGCCAGCAGACAGGGGGCGAACACTGAAGCTTTCTTT. Translated: CASRQGANTEAFF. The chain employs TRBV6-1 and TRBJ1-1; 9 positions agree with TRBD1. Looked up from germline, CDR1 is MNHNS and CDR2 is SASEGT. V gave up 6 bases and J gave up 1 base; unmatched junction bases: 0. The CDR3 has 13 residues.

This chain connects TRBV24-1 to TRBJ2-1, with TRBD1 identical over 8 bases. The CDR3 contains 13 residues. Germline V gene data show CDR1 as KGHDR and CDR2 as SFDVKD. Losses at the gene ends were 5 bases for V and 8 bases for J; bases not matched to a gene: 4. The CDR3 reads CATSGDRSDEQFF. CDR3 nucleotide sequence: TGTGCCACCAGTGGGGACAGGTCGGATGAGCAGTTCTTC.

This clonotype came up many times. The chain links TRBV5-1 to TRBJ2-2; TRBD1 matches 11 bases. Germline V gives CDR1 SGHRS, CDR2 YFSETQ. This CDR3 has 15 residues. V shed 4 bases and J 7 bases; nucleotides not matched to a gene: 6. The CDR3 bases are TGCGCCAGCAGCCCTTGGACAGGGGGCATCGGGGAGCTGTTTTTT. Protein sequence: CASSPWTGGIGELFF. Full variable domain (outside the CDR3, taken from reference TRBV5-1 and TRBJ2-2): KAGVTQTPRYLIKTRGQQVTLSCSPISGHRSVSWYQQTPGQGLQFLFEYFSETQRNKGNFPGRFSGRQFSNSRSEMNVSTLELGDSALYLCASSPWTGGIGELFFGEGSRLTVL.

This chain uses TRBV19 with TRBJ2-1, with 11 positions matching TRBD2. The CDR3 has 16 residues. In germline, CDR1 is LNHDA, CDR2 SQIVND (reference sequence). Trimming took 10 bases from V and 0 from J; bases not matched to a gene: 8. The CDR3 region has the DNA TGTGCCACCGGACTAGCGGGTCCAAGCTCCTACAATGAGCAGTTCTTC. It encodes CATGLAGPSSYNEQFF.

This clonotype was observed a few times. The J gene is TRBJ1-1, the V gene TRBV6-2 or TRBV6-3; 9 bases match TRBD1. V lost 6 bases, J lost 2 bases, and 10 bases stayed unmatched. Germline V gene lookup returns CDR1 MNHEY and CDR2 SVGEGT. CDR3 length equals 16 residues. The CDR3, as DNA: TGTGCCAGCAGCCGCGCTCCGGGACAGGGAAACACTGAAGCTTTCTTT. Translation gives CASSRAPGQGNTEAFF.

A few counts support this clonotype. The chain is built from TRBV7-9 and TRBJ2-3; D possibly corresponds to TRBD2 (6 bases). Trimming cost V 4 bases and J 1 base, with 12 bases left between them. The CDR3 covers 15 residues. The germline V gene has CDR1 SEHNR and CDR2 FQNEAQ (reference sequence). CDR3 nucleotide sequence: TGTGCCAGCAGCTCTTCCGGGAGACGCACAGATACGCAGTATTTT. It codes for CASSSSGRRTDTQYF.

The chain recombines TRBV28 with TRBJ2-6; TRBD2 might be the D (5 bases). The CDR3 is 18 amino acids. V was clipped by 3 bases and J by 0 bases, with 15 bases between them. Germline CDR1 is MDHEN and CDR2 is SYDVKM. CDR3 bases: TGTGCCAGCAGTTTCGGTCTTTCCACTAGCTCTGGGGCCAACGTCCTGACTTTC. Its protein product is CASSFGLSTSSGANVLTF.

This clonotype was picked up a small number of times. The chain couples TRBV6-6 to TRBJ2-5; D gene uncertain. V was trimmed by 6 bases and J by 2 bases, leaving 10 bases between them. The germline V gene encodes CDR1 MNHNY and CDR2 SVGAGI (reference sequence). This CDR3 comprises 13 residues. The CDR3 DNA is TGTGCCAGCAGCCCCTCCACTCAAGAGACCCAGTACTTC. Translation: CASSPSTQETQYF.

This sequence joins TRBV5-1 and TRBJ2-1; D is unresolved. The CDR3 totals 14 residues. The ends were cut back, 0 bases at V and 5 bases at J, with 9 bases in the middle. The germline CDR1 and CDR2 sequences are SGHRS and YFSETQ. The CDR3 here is CASSLAAPNNEQFF. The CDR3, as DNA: TGCGCCAGCAGCTTGGCGGCCCCTAACAATGAGCAGTTCTTC. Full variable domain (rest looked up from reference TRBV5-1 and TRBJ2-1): KAGVTQTPRYLIKTRGQQVTLSCSPISGHRSVSWYQQTPGQGLQFLFEYFSETQRNKGNFPGRFSGRQFSNSRSEMNVSTLELGDSALYLCASSLAAPNNEQFFGPGTRLTVL.

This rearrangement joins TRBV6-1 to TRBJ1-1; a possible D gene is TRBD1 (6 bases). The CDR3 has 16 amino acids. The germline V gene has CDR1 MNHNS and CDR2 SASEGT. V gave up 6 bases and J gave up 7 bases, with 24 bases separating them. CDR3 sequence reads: CASSNPSRGANIEAFF. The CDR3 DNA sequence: TGTGCCAGCAGCAACCCATCGCGGGGGGCGAATATTGAAGCTTTCTTT.

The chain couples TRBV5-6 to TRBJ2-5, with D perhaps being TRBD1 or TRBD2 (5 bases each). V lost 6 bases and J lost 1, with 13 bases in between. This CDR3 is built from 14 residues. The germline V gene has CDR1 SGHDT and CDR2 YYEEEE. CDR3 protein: CASTEGPGQETQYF. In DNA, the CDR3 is TGTGCCAGCACCGAGGGACCCGGCCAAGAGACCCAGTACTTC.

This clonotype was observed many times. The DNA of the CDR3 is TGCAGCGTTGTTGGACAGGGTGACAATCAGCCCCAGCATTTT. Protein: CSVVGQGDNQPQHF. The chain combines TRBV29-1 with TRBJ1-5, with 8 bases fitting TRBD1. The germline gives CDR1 SQVTM, CDR2 ANQGSEA. V gave up 4 bases and J gave up 3 bases; unmatched junction bases: 5. The CDR3 runs 14 residues. The entire variable domain, with the rest obtained from reference TRBV29-1 and TRBJ1-5, is as follows: SAVISQKPSRDICQRGTSLTIQCQVDSQVTMMFWYRQQPGQSLTLIATANQGSEATYESGFVIDKFPISRPNLTFSTLTVSNMSPEDSSIYLCSVVGQGDNQPQHFGDGTRLSIL.

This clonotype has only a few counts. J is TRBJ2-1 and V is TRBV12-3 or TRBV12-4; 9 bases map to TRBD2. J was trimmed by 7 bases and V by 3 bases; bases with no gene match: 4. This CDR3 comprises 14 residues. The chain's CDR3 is CASSFRGGANEQFF. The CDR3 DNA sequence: TGTGCCAGCAGTTTTCGCGGGGGGGCGAATGAGCAGTTCTTC.